The next 24 T cell receptor beta chains were all read from a single sample in a study of blood T cell repertoires in COVID-19. Profiled with immunoSEQ multiplex PCR; TCRdb holds only in-frame clones, not every one. The data contain approximately 200,000 clones, around nine tenths of them singletons. The sequencing input was PBMCs or T cells enriched from blood (not recorded which). The source is a man younger than 45 in a cohort exposed to, infected with or recovered from COVID-19 (not recorded which).

Here the CDR3 DNA reads TGTGCCAGCAGCTTAGTGCGGGGTCAGACTGAAGCTTTCTTT. It codes for CASSLVRGQTEAFF. This rearrangement joins TRBV11-2 to TRBJ1-1; no clear D gene. The V and J ends lost 1 base and 5 bases respectively, with 11 bases between them. CDR3 length: 14 amino acids. Germline V gene lookup returns CDR1 SGHAT and CDR2 FQNNGV.

V is TRBV7-6 and J is TRBJ2-1, with a tentative D call TRBD1 (5 bases). The CDR3 runs 15 residues. The germline V gene has CDR1 SGHVS and CDR2 FNYEAQ. Trimming cost V 5 bases and J 6 bases, with 17 bases left between them. The CDR3 is CASSAGHSSTNEQFF. CDR3 nucleotide sequence: TGTGCCAGCAGCGCCGGACACTCCTCGACCAATGAGCAGTTCTTC.

The V gene is TRBV27, the J gene TRBJ1-3; TRBD1 matches at 8 bases. This CDR3 has 16 amino acids. V lost 5 bases to trimming and J lost 3 bases; unmatched junction nucleotides: 9. The germline V gene encodes CDR1 MNHEY and CDR2 SMNVEV (reference sequence). In nucleotides, the CDR3 is TGTGCCAGCAGTGCCCAGGGGGCGCAGGGTGGAAACACCATATATTTT. Its protein product is CASSAQGAQGGNTIYF.

CDR3 region: CATSRTGLSNQPQHF. CDR3 coding DNA: TGTGCCACCAGCAGAACAGGGCTTAGCAATCAGCCCCAGCATTTT. The chain uses TRBV15 and TRBJ1-5; D possibly corresponds to TRBD1 (6 bases). V dropped 2 bases and J dropped 0 bases, with 8 bases sitting between them. Germline V gives CDR1 LNHNV, CDR2 YYDKDF (reference sequence). The CDR3 runs 15 residues.

The rearrangement joins TRBV27 to TRBJ1-4; weak D call: TRBD1 (6 bases). The CDR3 length is 15 residues. V lost 2 bases, J lost 4 bases, and 11 bases lay in between. Germline V CDR1 and CDR2: MNHEY, SMNVEV (reference sequence). CDR3 residues: CASSLGTSHNEKLFF. CDR3 in DNA: TGTGCCAGCAGTTTAGGGACAAGCCATAATGAAAAACTGTTTTTT.

This sequence joins TRBV7-6 and TRBJ1-5; D is unresolved. Germline V gene data show CDR1 as SGHVS and CDR2 as FNYEAQ. Trimming took off 7 bases at V and 1 base at J, with 17 bases between the two ends. CDR3 length: 16 residues. The CDR3 loop reads CASTPEPGLSNQPQHF. The CDR3 DNA reads as TGTGCCAGCACCCCCGAGCCCGGGTTAAGCAATCAGCCCCAGCATTTT.

The chain couples TRBV3-1 (or the pseudogene TRBV3-2) to TRBJ2-5; 12 bases align to TRBD2. V shed 3 bases, J shed 5 bases, and the junction held 7 bases outside the gene matches. Germline V lookup: CDR1 LGHDT, CDR2 YNNKEL (reference sequence). The CDR3 is 16 residues long. CDR3 protein: CASSHGGLAGKETQYF. DNA of the CDR3: TGTGCCAGCAGCCACGGAGGACTAGCGGGAAAGGAGACCCAGTACTTC.

J is TRBJ2-7 and V is TRBV4-1; D might be TRBD1 (6 bases). This CDR3 spans 13 amino acids. V was clipped by 2 bases and J by 6 bases, with 11 bases between them. The germline V gene encodes CDR1 MGHRA and CDR2 YSYEKL. CDR3 coding DNA: TGCGCCAGCAGCCAATCAGGGGCTCGCGAGCAGTACTTC. Amino acids: CASSQSGAREQYF.

CDR3 nucleotides: TGTGCTAGTGGTTCGAAGGAGTATAATTCACCCCTCCACTTT. It codes for CASGSKEYNSPLHF. The V and J genes are TRBV12-5 and TRBJ1-6, with D unresolved. V lost 4 bases, J lost 4 bases, and 8 bases lay in between. Per germline, CDR1 LGHNT and CDR2 FRNRAP. This CDR3 is built from 14 residues.

CDR3 sequence: CASSPLDFTDTQYF. In DNA, the CDR3 is TGTGCCAGCAGTCCTCTGGACTTCACAGATACGCAGTATTTT. This sequence joins TRBV27 and TRBJ2-3; the D gene is possibly TRBD2 (5 bases). This CDR3 has 14 amino acids. The germline CDR1 and CDR2 sequences are MNHEY and SMNVEV (reference sequence). The V end lost 5 bases, the J end lost 2 bases, and 11 bases lay between the germline ends.

The chain recombines TRBV7-2 with TRBJ2-1; 12 nucleotides line up with TRBD1. Germline CDR1 is SGHTA and CDR2 is FQGNSA. V trimming: 4 bases; J trimming: 7 bases; junction bases outside the gene matches: 5. The CDR3 totals 15 residues. CDR3 bases: TGTGCCAGCAGCTCGGGACAGGGGGCCGTGAATGAGCAGTTCTTC. Residues: CASSSGQGAVNEQFF.

This clone appeared a single time. The V and J genes are TRBV28 and TRBJ2-7; 9 nucleotides line up with TRBD1. Germline values: CDR1 MDHEN, CDR2 SYDVKM. With V trimmed by 1 base and J by 2 bases, 3 bases remained unmatched. This CDR3 spans 15 amino acids. CDR3 bases: TGTGCCAGCAGTTTATTGGGGACAGGGCCCTACGAGCAGTACTTC. Translated, it gives CASSLLGTGPYEQYF.

V and J are TRBV6-2 or TRBV6-3 and TRBJ2-7; 8 bases agree with TRBD2. Germline CDR1 MNHEY, CDR2 SVGEGT. This CDR3 contains 14 residues. The V gene end was trimmed by 2 bases and the J gene end by 5 bases; junction bases not matched to a gene: 5. The CDR3, as DNA: TGTGCCAGCAGTTACACGGGACTAGTAAACGAGCAGTACTTC. Its translation: CASSYTGLVNEQYF.

In its sample, this clone was seen once. The rearrangement links TRBV6-4 to TRBJ2-2, with a tentative D call TRBD1 (5 bases). The ends were cut back, 3 bases at V and 6 bases at J, with 11 bases in the middle. The CDR3 totals 14 residues. CDR1 and CDR2 (germline): MRHNA, SNTAGT. CDR3 loop: CASSEDSQAGELFF. CDR3 sequence (DNA): TGTGCCAGCAGTGAAGACAGCCAGGCCGGGGAGCTGTTTTTT.

The rearrangement uses TRBV7-2 and TRBJ2-7; the D gene is possibly TRBD1 (6 bases). Germline loops: CDR1 SGHTA, CDR2 FQGNSA. The CDR3 loop spans 15 amino acids. Between the trimmed V and J ends, which lost 4 bases and 3 bases, there was a span of 16 bases. CDR3 nucleotides: TGTGCCAGCAGCTCTGCCGGGACACTTATCTACGAGCAGTACTTC. It yields the protein CASSSAGTLIYEQYF.

This sequence joins TRBV27 and TRBJ2-3; TRBD2 aligns across 16 bases. V was pared by 6 bases and J by 3 bases, with 15 bases of the junction left unmatched. From germline, CDR1 is MNHEY and CDR2 SMNVEV (reference sequence). CDR3 length: 20 residues. The CDR3 nucleotides are TGTGCCAGCAGACATCGCCCGGGACTAGCGGGAGGGCATCCGACAGATACGCAGTATTTT. Translation: CASRHRPGLAGGHPTDTQYF.

CDR3 DNA: TGCGCCAGCAGCCCAAAGCGGCGGGGCAACAATGAGCAGTTCTTC. Amino acid sequence: CASSPKRRGNNEQFF. The gene calls are TRBV5-1 and TRBJ2-1; tentative D call: TRBD2 (6 bases). Looked up from germline, CDR1 is SGHRS and CDR2 is YFSETQ. The CDR3 runs 15 residues. V was shortened by 4 bases and J by 5 bases, with 16 bases between the two germline ends.

The chain has TRBV5-4 and TRBJ2-2, with a possible D match to TRBD2 (5 bases). The CDR3 runs 15 residues. Between the trimmed V and J ends, which lost 3 bases and 7 bases, there was a span of 16 bases. The germline V gene encodes CDR1 SGHNT and CDR2 YYREEE (reference sequence). DNA of the CDR3: TGTGCCAGCAGCTCTCCGGGGATCCCCGGCGGGGAGCTGTTTTTT. Amino acid sequence: CASSSPGIPGGELFF.

V and J are TRBV7-9 and TRBJ2-1, with D possibly TRBD2 on 6 matching bases. With 8 bases removed from V and 0 bases from J, the gap between germline ends came to 17 bases. The CDR3 is made up of 16 amino acids. Germline V gene lookup returns CDR1 SEHNR and CDR2 FQNEAQ (reference sequence). The CDR3 loop reads CASRASVQSSYNEQFF. For the CDR3, the DNA is TGTGCCAGCCGCGCTAGCGTCCAAAGCTCCTACAATGAGCAGTTCTTC.

In this sample, this clone turned up once. The chain links TRBV28 to TRBJ2-7; a possible D gene is TRBD1 (5 bases). CDR1 and CDR2 from the germline V gene are MDHEN and SYDVKM. The CDR3 extends over 11 amino acids. V lost 6 bases and J 9 bases, leaving 12 bases between the germline ends. The CDR3 bases are TGTGCCAGCAGATCGACAGTCTCGCAGTACTTC. This codes for CASRSTVSQYF.

The chain carries TRBV27 and TRBJ1-1; 7 bases fit TRBD1. The CDR3 consists of 11 residues. V shed 6 bases and J 11 bases; nucleotides not matched to a gene: 6. Germline assignment: CDR1 MNHEY and CDR2 SMNVEV (reference sequence). CDR3 bases: TGTGCCAGCAGACAGGGGCCTTGGGCTTTCTTT. The encoded protein is CASRQGPWAFF.

This chain joins TRBV18 and TRBJ1-2; D unclear. Germline loops: CDR1 KGHSH, CDR2 LQKENI. This CDR3 region has 14 residues. The V end lost 2 bases, the J end lost 0 bases, and 7 bases lay between the germline ends. CDR3 amino acids: CASSPDRANYGYTF. In DNA, the CDR3 is TGTGCCAGCTCACCAGATCGAGCTAACTATGGCTACACCTTC.

The rearrangement joins TRBV20-1 to TRBJ2-3, with D possibly being TRBD2 (5 bases). The CDR3 is 11 amino acids. Germline V gives CDR1 DFQATT, CDR2 SNEGSKA (reference sequence). CDR3 in DNA: TGCAGAGGACTGGGCACAGATACGCAGTATTTT. Translation gives CRGLGTDTQYF.

The rearrangement joins TRBV7-9 to TRBJ2-2, with 7 bases fitting TRBD2. The CDR3 is 18 amino acids. Unmatched junction bases numbered 19, after V lost 6 bases and J lost 6 bases. CDR1 and CDR2 (germline): SEHNR, FQNEAQ (reference sequence). CDR3 DNA sequence: TGTGCCAGCAGATACGGTCAGGACGGGAGGTCAAGCCCCGGGGAGCTGTTTTTT. Translation gives CASRYGQDGRSSPGELFF. The full variable domain, rest sourced from reference TRBV7-9 and TRBJ2-2, is DTGVSQNPRHKITKRGQNVTFRCDPISEHNRLYWYRQTLGQGPEFLTYFQNEAQLEKSRLLSDRFSAERPKGSFSTLEIQRTEQGDSAMYLCASRYGQDGRSSPGELFFGEGSRLTVL.